These 8 T cell receptor beta chains originate from one sample sequenced in a study of shared clonotypes between healthy human individuals. Libraries were prepared by immunoSEQ multiplex PCR; TCRdb keeps only in-frame clonotypes and omits some of them. The repertoire includes approximately 1,000,000 clones, approximately 77% of them detected once, and roughly 0.83% sits in the top ten. Specimen: memory CD4+ T cells from PBMCs. The subset is: CD45RA-negative fraction. The receptors here all came from a man between 18 and 29 years old in good health. Some clones in this sample may be carry-over from other donors' samples.

This clone occurred a few times. The conserved closing phenylalanine or tryptophan is absent in this CDR3, likely reflecting a read error. This chain joins TRBV27 and TRBJ1-4; 10 bases are a match to TRBD1. Germline V gene lookup returns CDR1 MNHEY and CDR2 SMNVEV (reference sequence). Trimming removed 5 bases from V and 7 bases from J; junction bases left unmatched: 4. The CDR3 loop spans 14 amino acids. DNA for the CDR3: TGTGCCAGCAGTAGACAGGGGGCGCTTGAAAAACTGTTTCTT. This sequence encodes CASSRQGALEKLFL.

The chain combines TRBV28 with TRBJ1-4; D may be TRBD1 (5 bases). Trimming took 1 base from V and 3 from J, leaving 9 bases between them. CDR3 length: 15 amino acids. Germline V gene sequence: CDR1 MDHEN, CDR2 SYDVKM. In nucleotides, the CDR3 is TGTGCCAGCAGTTTATTAGGGGCTTCTAATGAAAAACTGTTTTTT. This codes for CASSLLGASNEKLFF.

This sequence joins TRBV7-9 and TRBJ2-1, with 8 bases identical to TRBD2. Germline lookup yields CDR1 SEHNR and CDR2 FQNEAQ (reference sequence). With 3 bases clipped from V and 7 bases from J, the junction kept 5 bases outside the gene matches. This CDR3 is built from 14 residues. CDR3 in amino acids: CASSLGSGMNEQFF. The DNA of the CDR3 is TGTGCCAGCAGCTTGGGTAGCGGGATGAATGAGCAGTTCTTC.

This clone showed up just once. V gene TRBV2 combines with J gene TRBJ2-7; unclear D gene. The CDR3 is 11 residues long. Germline V gene data show CDR1 as SNHLY and CDR2 as FYNNEI. Between the trimmed V and J ends, which lost 3 bases and 7 bases, there was a span of 7 bases. CDR3 region: CASSEFEEQYF. In DNA form, the CDR3 reads TGTGCCAGCAGTGAGTTCGAAGAGCAGTACTTC.

This clone was observed a single time. This rearrangement joins TRBV2 to TRBJ2-5; the match to TRBD1 covers 11 bases. Losses at the gene ends were 6 bases for V and 1 base for J; bases not matched to a gene: 4. This CDR3 region has 15 residues. Germline CDR1 reads SNHLY; CDR2 reads FYNNEI. CDR3 in amino acids: CASSGTGGSQETQYF. As DNA, the CDR3 is TGTGCCAGCAGCGGGACAGGGGGATCCCAAGAGACCCAGTACTTC.

This sequence joins TRBV7-2 and TRBJ2-7, with D perhaps TRBD2 (5 bases). Trimming removed 4 bases at V and 2 bases at J, with 12 bases between. This CDR3 region has 14 residues. Germline V lookup: CDR1 SGHTA, CDR2 FQGNSA. The CDR3 region has the DNA TGTGCCAGCAGCTCCGGACGGGGAGCCTACGAGCAGTACTTC. Its translation is CASSSGRGAYEQYF.

The chain joins TRBV28 to TRBJ1-2; TRBD1 matches at 11 bases. From germline, CDR1 is MDHEN and CDR2 SYDVKM. The CDR3 is 14 residues long. After removal of 2 bases from V and 6 bases from J, the junction contained 2 bases not matched to a gene. Written as DNA, the CDR3 is TGTGCCAGCAGTTTAGGACAGGGGGCGAATGGCTACACCTTC. Translation gives CASSLGQGANGYTF.

This clone was found a few times. The chain carries TRBV28 and TRBJ2-1, with 9 bases matching TRBD2. Germline V lookup: CDR1 MDHEN, CDR2 SYDVKM. This CDR3 has 15 residues. V gave up 3 bases and J gave up 5 bases; unmatched junction bases: 5. DNA of the CDR3: TGTGCCAGCAGTTTGGCGGCGGGAGGGAACAATGAGCAGTTCTTC. Residues: CASSLAAGGNNEQFF.